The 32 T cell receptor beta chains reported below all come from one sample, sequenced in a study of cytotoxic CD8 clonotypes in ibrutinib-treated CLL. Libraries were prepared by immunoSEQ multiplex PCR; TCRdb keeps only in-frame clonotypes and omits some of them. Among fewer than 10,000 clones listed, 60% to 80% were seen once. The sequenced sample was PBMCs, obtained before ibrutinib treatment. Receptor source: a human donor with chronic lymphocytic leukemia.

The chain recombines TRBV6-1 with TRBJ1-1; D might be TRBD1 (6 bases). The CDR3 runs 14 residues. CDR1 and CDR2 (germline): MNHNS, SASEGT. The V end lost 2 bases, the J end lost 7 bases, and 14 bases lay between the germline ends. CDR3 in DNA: TGTGCCAGCAGTGAAATCGGAGAAGGGGGTGAAGCTTTCTTT. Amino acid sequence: CASSEIGEGGEAFF.

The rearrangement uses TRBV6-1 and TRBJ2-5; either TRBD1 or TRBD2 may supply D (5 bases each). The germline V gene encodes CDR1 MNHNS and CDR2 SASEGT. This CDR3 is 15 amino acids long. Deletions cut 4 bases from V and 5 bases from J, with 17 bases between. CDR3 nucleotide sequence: TGTGCCAGCAGTGCGTTGAGAGGGGTTCGGGAGACCCAGTACTTC. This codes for CASSALRGVRETQYF.

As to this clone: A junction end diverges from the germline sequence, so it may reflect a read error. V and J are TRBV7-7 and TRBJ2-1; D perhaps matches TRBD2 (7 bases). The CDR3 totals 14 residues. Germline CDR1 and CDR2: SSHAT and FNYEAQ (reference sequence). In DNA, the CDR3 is TGTGCTAGCAGTCCTACCCGGGGGGCCGGTGAGCAGTTCTTC. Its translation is CASSPTRGAGEQFF.

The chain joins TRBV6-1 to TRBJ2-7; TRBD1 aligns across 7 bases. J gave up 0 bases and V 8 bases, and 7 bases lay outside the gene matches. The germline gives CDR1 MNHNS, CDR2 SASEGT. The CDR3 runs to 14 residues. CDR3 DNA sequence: TGTGCCAGCTTAAGACAGGGTGACTCCTACGAGCAGTACTTC. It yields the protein CASLRQGDSYEQYF.

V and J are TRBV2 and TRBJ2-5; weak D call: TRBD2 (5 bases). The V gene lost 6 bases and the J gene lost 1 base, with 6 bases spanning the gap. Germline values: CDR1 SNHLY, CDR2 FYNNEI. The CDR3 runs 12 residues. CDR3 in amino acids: CASRDFQETQYF. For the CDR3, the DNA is TGTGCCAGCAGGGACTTCCAAGAGACCCAGTACTTC.

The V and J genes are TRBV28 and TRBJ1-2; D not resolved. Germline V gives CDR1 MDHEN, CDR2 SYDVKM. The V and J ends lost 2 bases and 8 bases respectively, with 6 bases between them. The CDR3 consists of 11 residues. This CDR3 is CASSLGEGYTF. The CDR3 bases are TGTGCCAGCAGTTTAGGGGAAGGCTACACCTTC.

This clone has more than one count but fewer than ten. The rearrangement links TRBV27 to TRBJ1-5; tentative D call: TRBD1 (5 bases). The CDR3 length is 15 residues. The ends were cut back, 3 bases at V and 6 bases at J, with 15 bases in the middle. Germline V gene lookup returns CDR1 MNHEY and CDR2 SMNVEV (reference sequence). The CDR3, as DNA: TGTGCCAGCAGTTTCAGCTCGGCCGGGGGTCAGCCCCAGCATTTT. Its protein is CASSFSSAGGQPQHF.

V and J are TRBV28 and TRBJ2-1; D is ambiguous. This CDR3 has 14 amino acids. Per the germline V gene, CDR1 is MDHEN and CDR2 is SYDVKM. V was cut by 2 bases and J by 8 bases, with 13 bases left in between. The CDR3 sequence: CASSLLAGFDEQFF. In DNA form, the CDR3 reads TGTGCCAGCAGTTTACTTGCAGGTTTCGATGAGCAGTTCTTC.

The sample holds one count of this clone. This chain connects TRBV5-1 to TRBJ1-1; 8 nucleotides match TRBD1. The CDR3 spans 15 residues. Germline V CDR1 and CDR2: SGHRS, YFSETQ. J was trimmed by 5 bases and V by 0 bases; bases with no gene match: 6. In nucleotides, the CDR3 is TGCGCCAGCAGCTTGGGGACAGGGCCTGGGACTGAAGCTTTCTTT. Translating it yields CASSLGTGPGTEAFF.

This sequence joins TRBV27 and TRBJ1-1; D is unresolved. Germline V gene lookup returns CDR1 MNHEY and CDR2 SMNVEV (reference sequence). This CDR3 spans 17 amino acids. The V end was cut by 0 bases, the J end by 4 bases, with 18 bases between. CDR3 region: CASSLSPGLTRGTEAFF. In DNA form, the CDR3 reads TGTGCCAGCAGTTTATCCCCGGGCCTCACGCGAGGCACTGAAGCTTTCTTT.

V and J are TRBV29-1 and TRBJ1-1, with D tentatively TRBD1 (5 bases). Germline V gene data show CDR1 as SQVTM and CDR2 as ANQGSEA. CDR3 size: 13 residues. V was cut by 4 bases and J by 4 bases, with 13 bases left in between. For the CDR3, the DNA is TGCAGCGTTGGGGGGTGGGGTCGCACTGAAGCTTTCTTT. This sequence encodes CSVGGWGRTEAFF.

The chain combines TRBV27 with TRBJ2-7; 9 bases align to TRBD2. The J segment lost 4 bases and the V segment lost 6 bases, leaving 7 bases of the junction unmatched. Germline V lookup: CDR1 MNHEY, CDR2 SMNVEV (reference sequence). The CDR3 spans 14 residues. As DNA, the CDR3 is TGTGCCAGCAGGGGACTAGCTTATCCTTACGAGCAGTACTTC. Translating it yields CASRGLAYPYEQYF.

Written as DNA, the CDR3 is TGTGCCAGTAGCCCTGGGGGCAAAGGCTCCTACAATGAGCAGTTCTTC. This codes for CASSPGGKGSYNEQFF. The chain uses TRBV19 and TRBJ2-1; tentatively, D is TRBD1 (6 bases). Trimming stripped 6 bases from V and 0 bases from J, with 15 bases between. Germline V CDR1 and CDR2: LNHDA, SQIVND (reference sequence). CDR3 length: 16 residues.

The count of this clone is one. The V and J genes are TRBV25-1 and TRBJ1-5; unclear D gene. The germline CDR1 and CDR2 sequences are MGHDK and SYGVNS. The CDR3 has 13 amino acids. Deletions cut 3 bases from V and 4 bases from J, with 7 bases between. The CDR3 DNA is TGTGCCAGCAGTGACTACCTAAATCAGCCCCAGCATTTT. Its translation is CASSDYLNQPQHF.

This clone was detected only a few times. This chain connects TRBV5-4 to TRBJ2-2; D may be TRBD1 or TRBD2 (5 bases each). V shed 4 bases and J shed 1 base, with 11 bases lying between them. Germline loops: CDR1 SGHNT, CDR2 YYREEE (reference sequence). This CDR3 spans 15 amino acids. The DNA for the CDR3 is TGTGCCAGCAGCCCGGGGCTAGAGAACACCGGGGAGCTGTTTTTT. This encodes CASSPGLENTGELFF.

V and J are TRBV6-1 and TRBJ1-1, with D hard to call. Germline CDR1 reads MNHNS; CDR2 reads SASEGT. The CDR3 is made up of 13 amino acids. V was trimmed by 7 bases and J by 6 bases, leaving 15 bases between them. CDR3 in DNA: TGTGCCAGCACCAGTAGGGCGGTCGCTGAAGCTTTCTTT. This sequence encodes CASTSRAVAEAFF.

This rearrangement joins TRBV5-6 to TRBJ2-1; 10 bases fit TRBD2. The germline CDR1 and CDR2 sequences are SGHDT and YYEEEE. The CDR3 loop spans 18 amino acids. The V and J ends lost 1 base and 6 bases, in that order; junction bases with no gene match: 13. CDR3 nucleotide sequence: TGTGCCAGCAGCTTGAAAGGGAGCGGGAGGGCCCTCTCCAATGAGCAGTTCTTC. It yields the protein CASSLKGSGRALSNEQFF.

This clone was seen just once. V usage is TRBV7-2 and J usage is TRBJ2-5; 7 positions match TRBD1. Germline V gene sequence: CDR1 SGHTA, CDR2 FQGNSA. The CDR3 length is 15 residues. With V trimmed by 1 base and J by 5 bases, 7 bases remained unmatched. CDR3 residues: CASSLVGRGTETQYF. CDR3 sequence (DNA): TGTGCCAGCAGCTTAGTCGGCAGGGGGACGGAGACCCAGTACTTC.

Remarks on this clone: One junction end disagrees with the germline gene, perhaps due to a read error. Here the CDR3 reads CASSSAYRNEQFF. The CDR3, as DNA: TGTGCTAGCAGCTCGGCATATAGGAATGAGCAGTTCTTC. The chain has TRBV7-7 and TRBJ2-1; D gene unclear. The CDR3 covers 13 residues. CDR1 is SSHAT, CDR2 FNYEAQ, per germline (reference sequence).

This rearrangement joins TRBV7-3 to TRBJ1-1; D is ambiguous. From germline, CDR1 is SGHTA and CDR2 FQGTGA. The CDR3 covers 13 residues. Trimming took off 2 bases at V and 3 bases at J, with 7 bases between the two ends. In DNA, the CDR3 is TGTGCCAGCAGCTTACTTGGGGACACTGAAGCTTTCTTT. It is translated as CASSLLGDTEAFF.

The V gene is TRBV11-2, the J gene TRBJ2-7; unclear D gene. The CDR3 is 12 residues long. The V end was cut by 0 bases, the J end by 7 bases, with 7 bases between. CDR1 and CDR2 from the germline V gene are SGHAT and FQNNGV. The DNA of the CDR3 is TGTGCCAGCAGCTTAGACGCCTTAGAGCAGTACTTC. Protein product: CASSLDALEQYF.

CDR3 nucleotide sequence: TGTGCCAGCAACCCGGGAGGGAGTGGAACAGATACGCAGTATTTT. It is translated as CASNPGGSGTDTQYF. The chain uses TRBV21-1 and TRBJ2-3; the table's D call, TRBD2, has no DNA check behind it. TRBV21-1 constitutes a pseudogene. The CDR3 is 15 amino acids.

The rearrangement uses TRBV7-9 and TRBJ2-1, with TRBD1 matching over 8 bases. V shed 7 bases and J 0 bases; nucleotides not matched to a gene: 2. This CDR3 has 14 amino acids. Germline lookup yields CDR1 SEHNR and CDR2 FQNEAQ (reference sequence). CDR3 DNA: TGTGCCAGCACCGACAGGGGCTCCTACAATGAGCAGTTCTTC. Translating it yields CASTDRGSYNEQFF.

The CDR3 sequence is CASSSPGQGTFYEQYF. CDR3 in DNA: TGTGCCAGCAGTTCCCCGGGACAGGGGACCTTCTACGAGCAGTACTTC. The V and J genes are TRBV28 and TRBJ2-7, with 10 bases that match TRBD1. CDR1 is MDHEN, CDR2 SYDVKM, per germline. Unmatched junction bases numbered 9, after V lost 4 bases and J lost 3 bases. The CDR3 loop spans 16 amino acids.

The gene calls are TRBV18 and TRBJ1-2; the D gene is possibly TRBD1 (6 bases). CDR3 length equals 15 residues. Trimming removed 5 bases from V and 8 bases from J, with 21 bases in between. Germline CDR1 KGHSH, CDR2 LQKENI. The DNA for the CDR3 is TGTGCCAGCTCAATCCTGACAGCCCTTCAGGGGGGCTACACCTTC. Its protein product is CASSILTALQGGYTF.

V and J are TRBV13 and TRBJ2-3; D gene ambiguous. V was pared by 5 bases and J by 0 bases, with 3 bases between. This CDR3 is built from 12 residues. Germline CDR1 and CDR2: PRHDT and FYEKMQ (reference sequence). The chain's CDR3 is CASSPSTDTQYF. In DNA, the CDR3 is TGTGCCAGCAGCCCGAGCACAGATACGCAGTATTTT.

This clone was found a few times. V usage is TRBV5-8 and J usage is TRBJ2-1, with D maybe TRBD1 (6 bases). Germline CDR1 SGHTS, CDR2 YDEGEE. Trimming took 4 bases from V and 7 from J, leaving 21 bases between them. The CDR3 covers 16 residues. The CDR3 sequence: CASSQDTQSQGNEQFF. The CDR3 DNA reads TGTGCCAGCAGCCAAGATACACAGTCTCAGGGGAATGAGCAGTTCTTC.

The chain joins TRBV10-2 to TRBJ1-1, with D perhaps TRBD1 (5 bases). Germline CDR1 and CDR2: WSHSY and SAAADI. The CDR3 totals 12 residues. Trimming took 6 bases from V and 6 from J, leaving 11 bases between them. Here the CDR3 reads CASRDDSPEAFF. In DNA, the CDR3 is TGCGCCAGCAGAGATGACAGCCCTGAAGCTTTCTTT.

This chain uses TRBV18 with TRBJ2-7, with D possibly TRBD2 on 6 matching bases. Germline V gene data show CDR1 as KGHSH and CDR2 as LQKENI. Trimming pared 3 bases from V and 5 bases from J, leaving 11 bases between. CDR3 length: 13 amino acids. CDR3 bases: TGTGCCAGCTCACCCGGGTGGGGGGACGAGCAGTACTTC. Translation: CASSPGWGDEQYF.

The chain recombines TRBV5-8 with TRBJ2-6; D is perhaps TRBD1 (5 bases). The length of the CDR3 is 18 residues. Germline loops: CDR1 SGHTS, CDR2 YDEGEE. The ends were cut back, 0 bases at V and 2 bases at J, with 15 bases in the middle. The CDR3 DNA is TGTGCCAGCAGCTTGGCAGGGCAGGGTGGTACTGGGGCCAACGTCCTGACTTTC. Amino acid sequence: CASSLAGQGGTGANVLTF.

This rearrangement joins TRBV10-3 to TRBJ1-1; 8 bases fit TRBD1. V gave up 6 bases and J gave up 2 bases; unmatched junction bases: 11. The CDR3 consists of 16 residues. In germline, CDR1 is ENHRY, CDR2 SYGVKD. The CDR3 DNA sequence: TGTGCCATCAGCGCGGACAGGGCGAGGACCAACACTGAAGCTTTCTTT. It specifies CAISADRARTNTEAFF.

CDR3 nucleotide sequence: TGCGCCAGCAGCTTGGAACTGTCAGCGGGAGAGACCGGGGAGCTGTTTTTT. It encodes CASSLELSAGETGELFF. This chain uses TRBV5-1 with TRBJ2-2; TRBD2 matches 8 bases. Per the germline V gene, CDR1 is SGHRS and CDR2 is YFSETQ. The trim removed 0 bases at V and 5 bases at J, leaving 9 bases unmatched. The CDR3 contains 17 residues.